A single TCR beta chain is shown here with its context. The antigen is undetermined. This CDR3 has 15 amino acids. V lost 3 bases, J lost 2 bases, and 14 bases lay in between. Germline V gives CDR1 MNHEY, CDR2 SMNVEV (reference sequence). This entry comes from a study of cytomegalovirus exposure and HLA in healthy donors. General study points: An analysis was carried out later, and it reportedly showed fewer N-insertions in an Asian-associated ancestry cluster than the roughly 700-donor mean.

A multiplex PCR was run with 60 Vbeta primers and 13 Jbeta primers. The protocol was immunoSEQ multiplex PCR, while the TCRdb copy is restricted to in-frame clones and leaves out a portion. Of 150,000 or so clones listed, 82% are singletons. This rearrangement joins TRBV27 to TRBJ2-7; no reliable D call. Sequences were obtained from PBMCs. The clonotype originates from a young man in good health and CMV-seropositive. The DNA of the CDR3 is TGTGCCAGCAGTTTTACGGGTGGAGTTACCTACGAGCAGTACTTC. Encoded protein: CASSFTGGVTYEQYF.